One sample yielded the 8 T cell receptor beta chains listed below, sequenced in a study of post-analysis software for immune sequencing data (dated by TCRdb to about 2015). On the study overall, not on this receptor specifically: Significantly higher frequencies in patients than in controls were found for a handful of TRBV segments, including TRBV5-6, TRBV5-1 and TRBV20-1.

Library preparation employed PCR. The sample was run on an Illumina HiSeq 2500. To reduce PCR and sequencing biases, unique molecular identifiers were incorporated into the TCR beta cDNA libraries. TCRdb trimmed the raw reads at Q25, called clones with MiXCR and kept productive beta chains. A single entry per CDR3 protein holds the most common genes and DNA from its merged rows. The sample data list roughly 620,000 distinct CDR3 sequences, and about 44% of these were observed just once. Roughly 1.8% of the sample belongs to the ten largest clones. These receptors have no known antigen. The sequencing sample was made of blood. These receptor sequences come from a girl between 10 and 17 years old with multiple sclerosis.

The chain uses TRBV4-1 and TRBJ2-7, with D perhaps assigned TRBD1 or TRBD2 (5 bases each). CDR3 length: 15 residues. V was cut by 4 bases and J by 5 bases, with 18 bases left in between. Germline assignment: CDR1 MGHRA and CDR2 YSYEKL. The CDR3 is CASSLRDPARDEQYF. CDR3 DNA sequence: TGCGCCAGCAGCCTCCGGGACCCCGCTAGGGACGAGCAGTACTTC.

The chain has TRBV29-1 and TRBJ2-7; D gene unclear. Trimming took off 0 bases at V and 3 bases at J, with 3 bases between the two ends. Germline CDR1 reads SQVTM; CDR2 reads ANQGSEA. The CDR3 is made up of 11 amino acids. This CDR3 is CSVEDIYEQYF. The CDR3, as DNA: TGCAGCGTTGAAGACATCTACGAGCAGTACTTC.

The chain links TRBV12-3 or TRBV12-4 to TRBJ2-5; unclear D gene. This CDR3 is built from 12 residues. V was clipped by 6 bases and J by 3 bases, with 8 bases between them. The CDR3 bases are TGTGCCAGCAGAGGCCTTAAAGAGACCCAGTACTTC. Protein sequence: CASRGLKETQYF.

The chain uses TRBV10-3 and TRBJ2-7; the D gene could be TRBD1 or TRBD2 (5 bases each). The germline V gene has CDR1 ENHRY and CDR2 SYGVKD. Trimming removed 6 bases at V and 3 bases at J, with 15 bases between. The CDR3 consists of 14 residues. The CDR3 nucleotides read TGTGCCATCAGGCCGGGACGAACGGGCTACGAGCAGTACTTC. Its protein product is CAIRPGRTGYEQYF.

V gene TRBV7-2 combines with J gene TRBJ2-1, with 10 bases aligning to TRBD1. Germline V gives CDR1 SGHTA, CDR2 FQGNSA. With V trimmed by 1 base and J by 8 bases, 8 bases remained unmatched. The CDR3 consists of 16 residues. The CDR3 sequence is CASSLEGTGVGDEQFF. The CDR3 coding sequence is TGTGCCAGCAGCTTAGAAGGGACAGGGGTAGGCGATGAGCAGTTCTTC.

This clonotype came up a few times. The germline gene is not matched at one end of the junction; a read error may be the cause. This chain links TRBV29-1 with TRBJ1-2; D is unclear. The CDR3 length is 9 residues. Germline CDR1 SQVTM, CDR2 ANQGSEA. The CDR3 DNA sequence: TGCAGCGCTGAAGATCGGTCCACCTTC. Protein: CSAEDRSTF.

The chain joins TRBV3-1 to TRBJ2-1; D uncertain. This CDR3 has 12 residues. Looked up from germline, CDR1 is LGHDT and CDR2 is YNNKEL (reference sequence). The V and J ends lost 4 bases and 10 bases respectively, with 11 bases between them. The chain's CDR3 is CASSLRTTEQFF. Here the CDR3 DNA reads TGTGCCAGCAGCCTCCGAACTACCGAGCAGTTCTTC.

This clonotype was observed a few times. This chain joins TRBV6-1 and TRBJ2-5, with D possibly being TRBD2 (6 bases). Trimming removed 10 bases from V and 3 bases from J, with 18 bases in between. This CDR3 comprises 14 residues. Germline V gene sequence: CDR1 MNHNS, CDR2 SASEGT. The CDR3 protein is CATRKRTTEETQYF. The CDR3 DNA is TGTGCCACCCGGAAAAGGACTACGGAAGAGACCCAGTACTTC.